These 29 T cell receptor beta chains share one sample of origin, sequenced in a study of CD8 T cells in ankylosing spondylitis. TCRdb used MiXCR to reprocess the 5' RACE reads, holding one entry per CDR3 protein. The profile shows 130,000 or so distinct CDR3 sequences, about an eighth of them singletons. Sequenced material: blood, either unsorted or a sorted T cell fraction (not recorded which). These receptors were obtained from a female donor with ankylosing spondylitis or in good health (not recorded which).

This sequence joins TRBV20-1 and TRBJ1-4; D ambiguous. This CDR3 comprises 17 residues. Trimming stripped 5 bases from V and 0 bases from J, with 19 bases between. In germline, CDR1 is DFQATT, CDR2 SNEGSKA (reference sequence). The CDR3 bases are TGCAGTGCTGGGGATCAGTTAAGAACTGCAACTAATGAAAAACTGTTTTTT. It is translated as CSAGDQLRTATNEKLFF.

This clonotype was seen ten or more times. DNA for the CDR3: TGTGCCAGCAGCCCGGACAGTCGCCATGAGCAGTTCTTC. It yields the protein CASSPDSRHEQFF. This chain connects TRBV7-3 to TRBJ2-1, with TRBD1 as a possible D gene (6 bases). Germline CDR1 is SGHTA and CDR2 is FQGTGA. This CDR3 is built from 13 residues. V shed 5 bases and J shed 8 bases, with 13 bases lying between them.

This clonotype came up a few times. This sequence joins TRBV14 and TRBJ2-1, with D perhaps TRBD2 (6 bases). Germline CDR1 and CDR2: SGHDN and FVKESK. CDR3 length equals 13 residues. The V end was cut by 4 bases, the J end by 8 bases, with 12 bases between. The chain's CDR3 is CASSRDGSYEQFF. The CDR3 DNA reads TGTGCCAGCAGCCGGGACGGGAGTTATGAGCAGTTCTTC.

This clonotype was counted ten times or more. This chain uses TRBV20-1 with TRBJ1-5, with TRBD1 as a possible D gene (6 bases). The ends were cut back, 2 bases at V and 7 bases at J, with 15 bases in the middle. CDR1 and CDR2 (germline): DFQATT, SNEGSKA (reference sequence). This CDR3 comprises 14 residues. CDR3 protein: CSARTGTFGQPQHF. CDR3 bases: TGCAGTGCTAGAACCGGGACATTCGGACAGCCCCAGCATTTT.

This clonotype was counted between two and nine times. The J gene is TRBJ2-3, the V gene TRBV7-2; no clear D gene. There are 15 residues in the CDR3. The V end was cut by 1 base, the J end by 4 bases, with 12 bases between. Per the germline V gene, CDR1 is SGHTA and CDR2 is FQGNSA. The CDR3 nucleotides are TGTGCCAGCAGCTTAGGATTCCCACGGGCAGATACGCAGTATTTT. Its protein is CASSLGFPRADTQYF.

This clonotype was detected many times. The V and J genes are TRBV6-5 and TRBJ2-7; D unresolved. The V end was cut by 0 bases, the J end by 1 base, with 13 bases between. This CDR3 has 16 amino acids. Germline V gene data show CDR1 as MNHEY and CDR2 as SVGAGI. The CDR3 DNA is TGTGCCAGCAGTTACTCGGGTGCGGTATCGTCCTACGAGCAGTACTTC. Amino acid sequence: CASSYSGAVSSYEQYF.

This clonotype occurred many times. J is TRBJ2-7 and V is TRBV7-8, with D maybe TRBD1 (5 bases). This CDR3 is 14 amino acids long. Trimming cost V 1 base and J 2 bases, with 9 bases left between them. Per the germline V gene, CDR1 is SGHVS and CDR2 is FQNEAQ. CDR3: CASSLDRGTYEQYF. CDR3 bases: TGTGCCAGCAGCTTAGATAGGGGAACCTACGAGCAGTACTTC.

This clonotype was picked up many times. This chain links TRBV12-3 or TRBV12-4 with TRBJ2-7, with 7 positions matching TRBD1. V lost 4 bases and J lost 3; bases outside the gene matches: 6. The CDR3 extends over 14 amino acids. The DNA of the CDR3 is TGTGCCAGCAGTTCCCCGGGACAGTACTACGAGCAGTACTTC. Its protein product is CASSSPGQYYEQYF.

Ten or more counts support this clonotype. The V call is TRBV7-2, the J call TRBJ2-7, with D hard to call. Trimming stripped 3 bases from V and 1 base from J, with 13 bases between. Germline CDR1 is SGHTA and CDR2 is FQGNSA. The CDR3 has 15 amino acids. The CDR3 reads CASSFGRRVSYEQYF. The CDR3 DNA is TGTGCCAGCAGCTTCGGACGGAGAGTGTCCTACGAGCAGTACTTC.

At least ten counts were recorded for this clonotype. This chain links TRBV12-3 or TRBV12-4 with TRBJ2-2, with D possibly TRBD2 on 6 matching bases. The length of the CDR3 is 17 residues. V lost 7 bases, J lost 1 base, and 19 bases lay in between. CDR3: CASTVGGGSLNTGELFF. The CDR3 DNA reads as TGTGCCAGCACGGTGGGTGGGGGGAGCCTGAACACCGGGGAGCTGTTTTTT.

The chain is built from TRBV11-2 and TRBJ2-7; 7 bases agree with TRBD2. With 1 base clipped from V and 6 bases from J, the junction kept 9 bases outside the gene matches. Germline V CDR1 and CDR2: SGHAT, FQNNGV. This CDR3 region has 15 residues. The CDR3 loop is CASSLGGGSRTEQYF. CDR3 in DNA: TGTGCCAGCAGCTTAGGGGGCGGGAGTCGGACCGAGCAGTACTTC.

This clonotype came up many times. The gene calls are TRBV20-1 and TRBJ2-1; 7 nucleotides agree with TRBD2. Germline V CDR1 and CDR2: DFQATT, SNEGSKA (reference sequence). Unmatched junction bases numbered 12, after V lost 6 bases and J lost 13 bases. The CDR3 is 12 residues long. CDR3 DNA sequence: TGCAGTGCCGAAGGAAGAGCGGGAAGTCAGTTCTTC. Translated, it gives CSAEGRAGSQFF.

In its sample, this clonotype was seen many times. The CDR3 region has the DNA TGCGCCAGCACCCAGGGGATCCTCTCCTACGAGCAGTACTTC. It is translated as CASTQGILSYEQYF. This rearrangement joins TRBV4-1 to TRBJ2-7; weak D call: TRBD1 (6 bases). Between the trimmed V and J ends, which lost 7 bases and 0 bases, there was a span of 13 bases. CDR1 and CDR2 from the germline V gene are MGHRA and YSYEKL. This CDR3 has 14 amino acids.

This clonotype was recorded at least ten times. CDR3 coding DNA: TGCGCCAGCAGCTTGGATCCGGGAGGGGGTCAGCCCCAGCATTTT. Translating gives CASSLDPGGGQPQHF. This chain uses TRBV5-1 with TRBJ1-5; the D gene is possibly TRBD1 (6 bases). The CDR3 totals 15 residues. Trimming left V 0 bases short and J 6 bases short, with 13 bases between. Germline V gives CDR1 SGHRS, CDR2 YFSETQ.

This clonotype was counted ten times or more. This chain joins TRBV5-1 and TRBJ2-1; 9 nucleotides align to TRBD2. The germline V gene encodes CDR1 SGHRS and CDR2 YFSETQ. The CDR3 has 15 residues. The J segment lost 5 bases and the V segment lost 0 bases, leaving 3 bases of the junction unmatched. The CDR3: CASSLGPSGDNEQFF. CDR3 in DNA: TGCGCCAGCAGCTTGGGGCCTAGCGGGGACAATGAGCAGTTCTTC.

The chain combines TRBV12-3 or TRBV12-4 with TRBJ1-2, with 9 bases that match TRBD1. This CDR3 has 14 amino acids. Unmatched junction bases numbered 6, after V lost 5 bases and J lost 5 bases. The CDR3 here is CASSRDRARYGYTF. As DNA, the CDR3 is TGTGCCAGCAGTCGGGACAGGGCGCGATATGGCTACACCTTC.

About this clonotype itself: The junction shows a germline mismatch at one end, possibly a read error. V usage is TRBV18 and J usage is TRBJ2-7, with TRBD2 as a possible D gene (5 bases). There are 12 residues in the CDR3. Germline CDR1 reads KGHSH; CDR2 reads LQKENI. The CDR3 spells CTSSETTNEQYF. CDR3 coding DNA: TGTACCAGCTCCGAGACTACCAACGAGCAGTACTTC.

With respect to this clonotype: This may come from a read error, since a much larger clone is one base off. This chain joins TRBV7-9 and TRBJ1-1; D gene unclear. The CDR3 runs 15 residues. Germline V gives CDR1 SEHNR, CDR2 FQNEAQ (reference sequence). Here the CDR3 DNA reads TGTGCCAGCAGCCCCCGGGGTTACATAAACACTGAAGTTTTCTTT. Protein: CASSPRGYINTEVFF.

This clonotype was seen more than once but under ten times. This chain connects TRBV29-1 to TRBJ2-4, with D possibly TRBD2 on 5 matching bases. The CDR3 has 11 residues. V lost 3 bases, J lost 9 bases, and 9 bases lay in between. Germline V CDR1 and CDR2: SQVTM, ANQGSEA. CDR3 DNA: TGCAGCGTTGAGGACTTTCCCATTCAGTACTTC. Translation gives CSVEDFPIQYF. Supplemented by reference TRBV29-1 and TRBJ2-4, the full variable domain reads SAVISQKPSRDICQRGTSLTIQCQVDSQVTMMFWYRQQPGQSLTLIATANQGSEATYESGFVIDKFPISRPNLTFSTLTVSNMSPEDSSIYLCSVEDFPIQYFGAGTRLSVL.

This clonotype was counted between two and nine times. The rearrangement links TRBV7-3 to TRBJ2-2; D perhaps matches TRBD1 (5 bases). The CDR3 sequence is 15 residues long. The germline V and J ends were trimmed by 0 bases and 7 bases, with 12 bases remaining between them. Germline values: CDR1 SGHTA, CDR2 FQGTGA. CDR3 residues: CASSLTGRDSGELFF. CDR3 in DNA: TGTGCCAGCAGCTTAACAGGCAGGGATAGCGGGGAGCTGTTTTTT.

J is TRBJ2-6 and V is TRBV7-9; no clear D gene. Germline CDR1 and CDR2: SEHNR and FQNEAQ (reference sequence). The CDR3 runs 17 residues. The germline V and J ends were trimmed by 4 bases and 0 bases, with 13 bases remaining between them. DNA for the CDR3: TGTGCCAGCAGCTCCAACGATCAAGACTCTGGGGCCAACGTCCTGACTTTC. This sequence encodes CASSSNDQDSGANVLTF.

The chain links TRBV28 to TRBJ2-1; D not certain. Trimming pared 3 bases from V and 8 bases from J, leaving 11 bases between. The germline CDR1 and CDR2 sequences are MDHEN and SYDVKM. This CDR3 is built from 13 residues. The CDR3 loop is CASSFSFADEQFF. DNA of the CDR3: TGTGCCAGCAGTTTTAGCTTCGCGGATGAGCAGTTCTTC.

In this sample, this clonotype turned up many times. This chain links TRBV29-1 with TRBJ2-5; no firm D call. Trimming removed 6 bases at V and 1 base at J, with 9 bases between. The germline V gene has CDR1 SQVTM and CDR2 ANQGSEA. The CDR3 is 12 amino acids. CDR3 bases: TGCAGCGTGGGGTCTGGCCAAGAGACCCAGTACTTC. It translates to CSVGSGQETQYF. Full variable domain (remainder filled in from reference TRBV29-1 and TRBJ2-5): SAVISQKPSRDICQRGTSLTIQCQVDSQVTMMFWYRQQPGQSLTLIATANQGSEATYESGFVIDKFPISRPNLTFSTLTVSNMSPEDSSIYLCSVGSGQETQYFGPGTRLLVL.

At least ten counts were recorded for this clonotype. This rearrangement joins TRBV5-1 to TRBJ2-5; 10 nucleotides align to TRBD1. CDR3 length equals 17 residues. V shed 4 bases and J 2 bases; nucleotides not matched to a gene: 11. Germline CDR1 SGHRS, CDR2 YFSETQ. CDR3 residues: CASSNGQGVGHQETQYF. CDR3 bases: TGCGCCAGCAGCAACGGACAGGGGGTGGGTCATCAAGAGACCCAGTACTTC.

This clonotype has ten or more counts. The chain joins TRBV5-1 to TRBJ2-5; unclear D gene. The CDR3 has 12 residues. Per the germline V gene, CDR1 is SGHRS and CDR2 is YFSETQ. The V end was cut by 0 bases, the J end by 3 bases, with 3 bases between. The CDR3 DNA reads TGCGCCAGCAGCTTGGGGGAAGAGACCCAGTACTTC. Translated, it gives CASSLGEETQYF.

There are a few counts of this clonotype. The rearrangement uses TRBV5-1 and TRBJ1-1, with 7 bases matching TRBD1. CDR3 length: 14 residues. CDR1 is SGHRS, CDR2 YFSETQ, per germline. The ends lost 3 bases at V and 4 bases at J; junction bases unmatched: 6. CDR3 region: CASSSRTGGTEAFF. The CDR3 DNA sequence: TGCGCCAGCAGCTCCCGGACAGGAGGCACTGAAGCTTTCTTT.

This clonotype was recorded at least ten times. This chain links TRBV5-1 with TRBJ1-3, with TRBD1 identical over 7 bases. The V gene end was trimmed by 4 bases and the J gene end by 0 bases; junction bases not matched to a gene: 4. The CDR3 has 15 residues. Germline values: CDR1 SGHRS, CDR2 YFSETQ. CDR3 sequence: CASSQWDSSGNTIYF. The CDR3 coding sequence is TGCGCCAGCAGCCAGTGGGACAGCTCTGGAAACACCATATATTTT.

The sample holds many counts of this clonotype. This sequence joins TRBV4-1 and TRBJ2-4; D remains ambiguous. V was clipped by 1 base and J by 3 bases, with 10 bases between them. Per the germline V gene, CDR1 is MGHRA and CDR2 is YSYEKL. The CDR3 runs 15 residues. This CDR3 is CASSQAVGNKNIQYF. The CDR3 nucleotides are TGCGCCAGCAGCCAAGCGGTAGGGAACAAAAACATTCAGTACTTC.

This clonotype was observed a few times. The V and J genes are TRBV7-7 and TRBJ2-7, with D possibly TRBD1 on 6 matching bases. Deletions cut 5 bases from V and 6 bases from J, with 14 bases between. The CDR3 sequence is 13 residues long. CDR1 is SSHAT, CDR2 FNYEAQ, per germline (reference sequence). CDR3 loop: CASSPRQGREQYF. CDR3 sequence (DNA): TGTGCCAGCAGCCCCCGCCAGGGGCGCGAGCAGTACTTC.